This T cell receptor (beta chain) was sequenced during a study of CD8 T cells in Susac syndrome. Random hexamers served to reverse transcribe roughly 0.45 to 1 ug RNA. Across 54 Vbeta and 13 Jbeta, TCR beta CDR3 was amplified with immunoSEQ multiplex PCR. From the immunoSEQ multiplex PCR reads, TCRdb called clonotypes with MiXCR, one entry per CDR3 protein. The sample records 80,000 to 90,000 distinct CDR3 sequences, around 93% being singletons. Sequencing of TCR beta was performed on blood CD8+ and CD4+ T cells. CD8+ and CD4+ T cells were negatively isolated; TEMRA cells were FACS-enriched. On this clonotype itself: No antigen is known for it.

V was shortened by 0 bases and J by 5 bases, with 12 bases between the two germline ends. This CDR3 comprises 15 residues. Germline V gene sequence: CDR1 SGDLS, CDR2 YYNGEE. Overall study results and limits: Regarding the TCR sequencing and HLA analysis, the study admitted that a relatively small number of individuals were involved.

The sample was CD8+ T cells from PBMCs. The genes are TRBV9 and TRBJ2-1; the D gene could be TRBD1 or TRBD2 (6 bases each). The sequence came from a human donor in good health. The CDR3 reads CASSVGGGGDNEQFF. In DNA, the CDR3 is TGTGCCAGCAGCGTAGGTGGAGGGGGTGACAATGAGCAGTTCTTC.